This TCR beta chain was found in a study of blood T cell repertoires in COVID-19. The wider study: The study drew acute and convalescent COVID-19 samples from the United States, Italy and Spain. Nucleic acid was either cDNA or gDNA, and it came from T cells, B-cell-depleted T cells, or PBMCs.

V was shortened by 4 bases and J by 15 bases, with 12 bases between the two germline ends. This CDR3 is built from 11 residues. Germline CDR1 reads KGHDR; CDR2 reads SFDVKD. The authors' processing: Amplified reference gene primers provided the basis for estimating nucleated cell counts. Generated by immunoSEQ multiplex PCR, the TCRdb table keeps only in-frame clones and is missing some. The V and J calls and clone size come from that table; D and trimming were worked out from the DNA. The sample shows some 170,000 clones, 75% to 90% of them seen only once. This chain uses TRBV24-1 with TRBJ2-1, with D possibly being TRBD1 (5 bases). Sequenced input: peripheral blood. The receptor's source is a woman aged 55-69 years with acute or convalescent COVID-19. CDR3 in amino acids: CATSETDKWFF. The CDR3 region has the DNA TGTGCCACCAGTGAGACGGACAAGTGGTTCTTC.